This is a list of T cell receptor beta chains from one sample in a study of PD-L1 blockade in urothelial cancer. Assay used: immunoSEQ multiplex PCR; TCRdb lists only in-frame clones, some missing. The repertoire consists of more than 95,000 clones, with roughly 82% occurring once and the leading ten covering around 2.4%. The sample was PBMCs, taken around atezolizumab (anti-PD-L1) treatment. The receptors shown here come from a man in his fifties or sixties with urothelial cancer. The CDR3 runs from the conserved cysteine through the conserved F or W. Each record gives: V gene, clone size, J gene, D gene, CDR3 protein, CDR3 DNA. The D gene is left open where the match is weak. Size is omitted from some rows. Given values are once, few, many or a class for expanded clones.

>TRBV6-6|.|TRBJ1-1|.
CASRGHMNTEAFF
TGTGCCAGCAGGGGGCATATGAACACTGAAGCTTTCTTT
>TRBV4-2|.|TRBJ2-5|TRBD2
CASSQDIGGDGETQYF
TGTGCCAGCAGCCAAGATATTGGGGGGGACGGGGAGACCCAGTACTTC
>TRBV28|.|TRBJ2-5|TRBD1
CASSLPTRAGGGKTQYF
TGTGCCAGCAGTTTACCAACCCGCGCAGGGGGCGGAAAGACCCAGTACTTC
>TRBV19|.|TRBJ1-2|TRBD1
CASAGTGRNGYTF
TGTGCCAGCGCCGGGACAGGAAGAAATGGCTACACCTTC
>TRBV18|.|TRBJ2-1|.
CASSPTHSGVSYNEQFF
TGTGCCAGCTCACCCACTCATTCGGGAGTGTCCTACAATGAGCAGTTCTTC
>TRBV19|.|TRBJ2-1|TRBD2
CASRNFSGTIDNEQFF
TGTGCCAGTAGGAACTTTAGCGGGACTATTGACAATGAGCAGTTCTTC
>TRBV4-1|few|TRBJ1-1|TRBD1
CASSPGQVNTEAFF
TGCGCCAGCAGCCCCGGACAGGTGAACACTGAAGCTTTCTTT
>TRBV4-1|.|TRBJ2-5|TRBD2
CASSLRLAGRGETQYF
TGCGCCAGCAGCCTCCGACTAGCGGGGAGGGGAGAGACCCAGTACTTC
>TRBV5-4|once|TRBJ2-2|TRBD2
CASSHAYSGRADTGELFF
TGTGCCAGCAGCCATGCTTATAGCGGGAGGGCGGACACCGGGGAGCTGTTTTTT
>TRBV15|.|TRBJ2-5|.
CATSRDRDQETQYF
TGTGCCACCAGCAGAGACAGGGACCAAGAGACCCAGTACTTC
>TRBV5-5|once|TRBJ1-5|.
CASSLWGDQPQHF
TGTGCCAGCAGCTTGTGGGGGGATCAGCCCCAGCATTTT
>TRBV19|.|TRBJ2-7|.
CASSIRQGRTYEQYF
TGTGCCAGTAGTATACGGCAGGGGAGAACCTACGAGCAGTACTTC
>TRBV6-1|once|TRBJ2-3|.
CATPRGDTQYF
TGTGCCACGCCAAGGGGAGATACGCAGTATTTT
>TRBV18|.|TRBJ2-7|TRBD1
CASSPPETGGLEQYF
TGTGCCAGCTCACCTCCCGAGACAGGGGGCCTCGAGCAGTACTTC
>TRBV4-2|.|TRBJ1-5|.
CASSQELKGGQPQHF
TGTGCCAGCAGCCAAGAACTAAAAGGGGGACAGCCCCAGCATTTT
>TRBV5-1|.|TRBJ2-5|.
CASSLGQGGTQYF
TGCGCCAGCAGCTTGGGACAAGGAGGGACCCAGTACTTC
>TRBV4-2|.|TRBJ2-1|TRBD2
CASSQAMGTSVYNEQFF
TGTGCCAGCAGCCAGGCGATGGGGACTAGCGTGTACAATGAGCAGTTCTTC
>TRBV5-8|.|TRBJ1-2|TRBD1
CASSLTGTDIYGYTF
TGTGCCAGCAGCTTGACCGGGACAGATATTTATGGCTACACCTTC
>TRBV28|.|TRBJ2-3|TRBD2
CASSLSGRLWYF
TGTGCCAGCAGTTTGAGCGGGAGACTTTGGTATTTT
>TRBV5-1|.|TRBJ2-5|TRBD1
CASSGTVVQETQYF
TGCGCCAGCAGCGGGACAGTAGTCCAAGAGACCCAGTACTTC
>TRBV20-1|.|TRBJ2-6|.
CSAHSDVLTF
TGCAGTGCCCATTCAGATGTCCTGACTTTC
>TRBV7-2|.|TRBJ1-5|TRBD1
CASSPDRGPNQPQHF
TGTGCCAGCAGCCCCGATAGGGGGCCTAATCAGCCCCAGCATTTT
>TRBV28|.|TRBJ1-5|.
CASSNSGSGQPQHF
TGTGCCAGCAGTAATTCGGGATCGGGTCAGCCCCAGCATTTT
>TRBV25-1|.|TRBJ2-7|TRBD2
CASSLAGLYEQYF
TGTGCCAGCAGTCTAGCGGGGCTCTACGAGCAGTACTTC
>TRBV5-1|once|TRBJ2-3|TRBD1
CASSLQGAGRMDTQYF
TGCGCCAGCAGCTTACAGGGGGCGGGTCGTATGGATACGCAGTATTTT
>TRBV13|.|TRBJ2-1|.
CASRSAGTGEQFF
TGTGCCAGCAGGTCCGCGGGGACGGGGGAGCAGTTCTTC
>TRBV5-1|.|TRBJ2-7|.
CASSQRVAPYEQYF
TGCGCCAGCAGCCAGCGGGTAGCTCCCTACGAGCAGTACTTC
>TRBV18|.|TRBJ1-6|TRBD1
CASYKTGGNSPLHF
TGTGCCAGCTATAAGACAGGGGGAAATTCACCCCTCCACTTT
>TRBV6-1|.|TRBJ2-7|TRBD1
CASSGSRTGNYEQYF
TGTGCCAGCAGTGGTAGCAGGACAGGAAACTACGAGCAGTACTTC
>TRBV27|.|TRBJ2-1|TRBD2
CASRNLAENYNEQFF
TGTGCCAGCAGGAACCTAGCGGAAAACTACAATGAGCAGTTCTTC
>TRBV14|.|TRBJ2-5|TRBD2
CASSQEGLAGSLKTQYF
TGTGCCAGCAGCCAAGAGGGACTAGCGGGTAGTTTGAAGACCCAGTACTTC
>TRBV19|.|TRBJ2-3|.
CASSIAGEVLTDTQYF
TGTGCCAGTAGTATAGCGGGGGAGGTACTCACAGATACGCAGTATTTT
>TRBV27|.|TRBJ2-7|TRBD2
CASSLGTSEFYEQYF
TGTGCCAGCAGCCTAGGGACTAGCGAGTTTTACGAGCAGTACTTC
>TRBV6-5|.|TRBJ2-7|TRBD2
CASRRDYYEQYF
TGTGCCAGCAGACGGGACTACTACGAGCAGTACTTC
>TRBV7-8|.|TRBJ1-1|.
CASRPGEGRMNTEAFF
TGTGCCAGCAGACCCGGTGAGGGTAGGATGAACACTGAAGCTTTCTTT
>TRBV5-1|.|TRBJ2-7|.
CASSLGTGTIGEQYF
TGCGCCAGCAGCTTGGGGACTGGCACAATAGGGGAGCAGTACTTC
>TRBV11-2|.|TRBJ2-5|TRBD2
CASNGGSGRPVRQETQYF
TGTGCCAGCAACGGGGGGAGCGGGCGTCCCGTTCGCCAAGAGACCCAGTACTTC
>TRBV4-1|.|TRBJ2-3|.
CASSQDLGSVADTQYF
TGCGCCAGCAGCCAAGATCTGGGCAGTGTAGCAGATACGCAGTATTTT
>TRBV6-1|.|TRBJ2-3|TRBD2
CASSELAGGPDTQYF
TGTGCCAGCAGTGAACTAGCGGGAGGGCCAGATACGCAGTATTTT
>TRBV6-1|.|TRBJ1-1|.
CASSRPRDTEAFF
TGTGCCAGCAGCCGACCCAGGGACACTGAAGCTTTCTTT
>TRBV10-1|once|TRBJ2-2|TRBD1
CASSGGTVNTGELFF
TGCGCCAGCAGTGGAGGGACAGTGAACACCGGGGAGCTGTTTTTT
>TRBV7-2|.|TRBJ1-5|.
CASSLYGQTYQPQHF
TGTGCCAGCAGCCTGTACGGACAGACATATCAGCCCCAGCATTTT